This TCR beta chain was sequenced during a study of cytomegalovirus exposure and HLA in healthy donors. Study-wide findings and caveats: Relative to equally common others, HLA-associated TCR beta chains showed greater clonal expansion in a later analysis. Productive status was seen about 87% or about 30% of the time for most TCR beta V segments in an earlier analysis. In a later analysis, a genetic analysis reported fewer productive-TCR N-insertions in an Asian-associated ancestry cluster than the cohort average.

PCR amplification relied on 60 Vbeta primers (plus 13 Jbeta primers). Profiling relied on immunoSEQ multiplex PCR, and the TCRdb table lists in-frame clones only, not all of them. The sample records 90,000 to 150,000 clones, around 77% being singletons. CDR1 MNHNS and CDR2 SASEGT come from the germline V gene. The V and J ends lost 3 bases and 9 bases, in that order; junction bases with no gene match: 5. The CDR3 sequence is 13 residues long. A remark on this clone: Its antigen remains unknown.

The rearrangement links TRBV6-1 to TRBJ2-4, with TRBD2 identical over 7 bases. This clonotype was sampled from a man between 18 and 35 years old in good health and CMV-seropositive. Sequenced sample: PBMCs. CDR3 loop: CASSDGGSFIQYF. In nucleotides, the CDR3 is TGTGCCAGCAGTGATGGCGGGAGCTTCATTCAGTACTTC.